These 28 T cell receptor beta chains were sequenced from one sample in a study of T cell changes during pregnancy in multiple sclerosis. The data were produced by immunoSEQ multiplex PCR, yet TCRdb's version contains in-frame clones alone and is incomplete. This sample has about 14,000 clones, with 88% found just once. This sample comprised CD8+ T cells from peripheral blood mononuclear cells, obtained in the first trimester of pregnancy. The receptor source for this set is a female donor with multiple sclerosis, enrolled in a pregnancy study.

The chain is built from TRBV4-3 and TRBJ2-6; D is unresolved. Trimming pared 4 bases from V and 1 base from J, leaving 11 bases between. The CDR3 spans 16 residues. The germline V gene encodes CDR1 LGHNA and CDR2 YSLEER. The CDR3 loop reads CASSLSLSSGANVLTF. The CDR3 region has the DNA TGCGCCAGCAGCCTATCCCTGTCTTCTGGGGCCAACGTCCTGACTTTC.

The chain carries TRBV9 and TRBJ2-2; 11 nucleotides align to TRBD2. The CDR3 runs to 15 residues. Germline trimming cut 4 bases from V and 8 bases from J; bases unmatched to any gene: 7. The V gene's germline CDR1 is SGDLS and CDR2 YYNGEE. CDR3 in amino acids: CASSSETSGVGELFF. The CDR3 DNA reads as TGTGCCAGCAGCTCGGAGACTAGCGGGGTGGGGGAGCTGTTTTTT.

Remarks on this clone: The missing conserved phenylalanine or tryptophan at the end of this CDR3 makes a read error likely. The DNA is omitted, as the CDR3 cannot be located on it reliably, and the CDR3 follows TCRdb's listing. V usage is TRBV10-2 and J usage is TRBJ2-3; the table's TRBD2 call for D was not verified on the DNA. A total of 12 residues make up the CDR3, ends included. CDR1 and CDR2 from the germline V gene are WSHSY and SAAADI. The chain's CDR3 is CASSSSGDLPCD.

The rearrangement joins TRBV7-8 to TRBJ2-3; the D gene is possibly TRBD2 (5 bases). The CDR3 extends over 13 amino acids. V was clipped by 5 bases and J by 4 bases, with 10 bases between them. Germline-derived CDR1 and CDR2 are SGHVS and FQNEAQ. The CDR3 sequence is CASSPLRADTQYF. Here the CDR3 DNA reads TGTGCCAGCAGCCCCCTGAGGGCAGATACGCAGTATTTT.

This clone was seen just once. This rearrangement joins TRBV7-2 to TRBJ1-1; D might be TRBD1 (5 bases). V lost 2 bases, J lost 4 bases, and 11 bases lay in between. This CDR3 spans 14 amino acids. Per germline, CDR1 SGHTA and CDR2 FQGNSA. The CDR3 region is CASSLRSGITEAFF. Here the CDR3 DNA reads TGTGCCAGCAGCTTAAGGTCAGGGATCACTGAAGCTTTCTTT.

V and J are TRBV6-1 and TRBJ2-1; D is uncertain. Trimming took 0 bases from V and 4 from J, leaving 4 bases between them. The CDR3 contains 13 residues. CDR1 and CDR2 from the germline V gene are MNHNS and SASEGT. The CDR3 DNA follows: TGTGCCAGCAGTGAAGCCGAGTACAATGAGCAGTTCTTC. Translation gives CASSEAEYNEQFF.

This chain connects TRBV6-5 to TRBJ1-4; tentative D call: TRBD1 (6 bases). V was pared by 1 base and J by 7 bases, with 10 bases between. The germline CDR1 and CDR2 sequences are MNHEY and SVGAGI. CDR3 size: 14 residues. The CDR3 sequence: CASSYYGQLEKLFF. CDR3 DNA: TGTGCCAGCAGTTACTACGGACAGCTTGAAAAACTGTTTTTT.

The chain links TRBV13 to TRBJ1-2, with D tentatively TRBD1 (5 bases). CDR1 is PRHDT and CDR2 is FYEKMQ in the germline V gene (reference sequence). The CDR3 loop spans 12 amino acids. With 5 bases removed from V and 7 bases from J, the gap between germline ends came to 11 bases. Here the CDR3 DNA reads TGTGCCAGCAGCGGCGGGGGGGGTGGCTACACCTTC. Protein product: CASSGGGGGYTF.

This clone was found once. This sequence joins TRBV7-9 and TRBJ1-5, with D maybe TRBD1 (6 bases). CDR1 SEHNR and CDR2 FQNEAQ come from the germline V gene (reference sequence). The germline V and J ends were trimmed by 1 base and 2 bases, with 6 bases remaining between them. The CDR3 runs to 14 residues. The CDR3 DNA reads TGTGCCAGCAGCTTAGACAGGGGCAATCAGCCCCAGCATTTT. Its translation is CASSLDRGNQPQHF. The full variable domain, its missing parts supplied by reference TRBV7-9 and TRBJ1-5, is DTGVSQNPRHKITKRGQNVTFRCDPISEHNRLYWYRQTLGQGPEFLTYFQNEAQLEKSRLLSDRFSAERPKGSFSTLEIQRTEQGDSAMYLCASSLDRGNQPQHFGDGTRLSIL.

The CDR3 region is CASSSGGDTGELFF. In DNA form, the CDR3 reads TGTGCCAGCAGTTCAGGGGGCGACACCGGGGAGCTGTTTTTT. The chain carries TRBV6-4 and TRBJ2-2; TRBD1 matches 8 bases. Germline-derived CDR1 and CDR2 are MRHNA and SNTAGT. The trim removed 5 bases at V and 3 bases at J, leaving 2 bases unmatched. This CDR3 spans 14 amino acids.

This sequence joins TRBV5-6 and TRBJ1-2; 8 bases map to TRBD1. The CDR3 runs 14 residues. After removal of 4 bases from V and 3 bases from J, the junction contained 5 bases not matched to a gene. From germline, CDR1 is SGHDT and CDR2 YYEEEE. The CDR3 here is CASSPGGAYYGYTF. CDR3 nucleotides: TGTGCCAGCAGCCCAGGGGGCGCTTACTATGGCTACACCTTC.

V and J are TRBV11-2 and TRBJ2-5; D perhaps matches TRBD1 (8 bases). Deletions cut 2 bases from V and 4 bases from J, with 14 bases between. CDR3 length: 15 residues. Germline V lookup: CDR1 SGHAT, CDR2 FQNNGV. The CDR3 DNA is TGTGCCAGCAGCTTACGACAGGGGAGGGTAGAGACCCAGTACTTC. The encoded protein is CASSLRQGRVETQYF. Complete variable domain (other parts from reference TRBV11-2 and TRBJ2-5): EAGVAQSPRYKIIEKRQSVAFWCNPISGHATLYWYQQILGQGPKLLIQFQNNGVVDDSQLPKDRFSAERLKGVDSTLKIQPAKLEDSAVYLCASSLRQGRVETQYFGPGTRLLVL.

This clone was seen only once. The CDR3 here is CASSRSGGGYHEQFF. The CDR3 DNA is TGTGCCAGCAGTCGCTCGGGCGGGGGTTACCATGAGCAGTTCTTC. J is TRBJ2-1 and V is TRBV28; 7 bases agree with TRBD2. The germline V gene encodes CDR1 MDHEN and CDR2 SYDVKM. After removal of 5 bases from V and 8 bases from J, the junction contained 12 bases not matched to a gene. The CDR3 consists of 15 residues.

This clone was seen more than once but under ten times. This chain uses TRBV10-3 with TRBJ2-7; tentatively, D is TRBD2 (7 bases). V shed 3 bases and J shed 0 bases, with 12 bases lying between them. The CDR3 has 15 amino acids. Per the germline V gene, CDR1 is ENHRY and CDR2 is SYGVKD. The CDR3 DNA sequence: TGTGCCATCAGTGAAGGGGGGGAATACTCCTACGAGCAGTACTTC. Its protein product is CAISEGGEYSYEQYF.

The V and J genes are TRBV27 and TRBJ1-5; D is unclear. This CDR3 contains 12 residues. Germline lookup yields CDR1 MNHEY and CDR2 SMNVEV (reference sequence). The germline V and J ends were trimmed by 5 bases and 1 base, with 3 bases remaining between them. In DNA form, the CDR3 reads TGTGCCAGCAGTCCGAGCAATCAGCCCCAGCATTTT. This translates into CASSPSNQPQHF.

The chain recombines TRBV28 with TRBJ1-3; 9 nucleotides match TRBD1. This CDR3 spans 15 amino acids. J gave up 7 bases and V 0 bases, and 4 bases lay outside the gene matches. Looked up from germline, CDR1 is MDHEN and CDR2 is SYDVKM. DNA of the CDR3: TGTGCCAGCAGTTTATGGGGACAGGGATGGAACACCATATATTTT. Protein product: CASSLWGQGWNTIYF.

V and J are TRBV19 and TRBJ1-1; D is undetermined. Germline CDR1 LNHDA, CDR2 SQIVND (reference sequence). CDR3 size: 14 residues. V lost 2 bases to trimming and J lost 7 bases, with 14 bases between them. CDR3 in DNA: TGTGCCAGTAGTATACCGGCGGGAACAAATGAAGCTTTCTTT. Encoded protein: CASSIPAGTNEAFF. Combining the CDR3 with reference TRBV19 and TRBJ1-1 gives the whole variable domain DGGITQSPKYLFRKEGQNVTLSCEQNLNHDAMYWYRQDPGQGLRLIYYSQIVNDFQKGDIAEGYSVSREKKESFPLTVTSAQKNPTAFYLCASSIPAGTNEAFFGQGTRLTVV.

This clone was seen a handful of times. The chain is built from TRBV6-1 and TRBJ1-5; D is possibly TRBD1 (5 bases). V was shortened by 1 base and J by 7 bases, with 14 bases between the two germline ends. The CDR3 extends over 15 amino acids. Germline CDR1 is MNHNS and CDR2 is SASEGT. CDR3 DNA sequence: TGTGCCAGCAGTGAAGGAGTAGGGGAGGACCAGCCCCAGCATTTT. This encodes CASSEGVGEDQPQHF.

This chain joins TRBV27 and TRBJ1-1; tentative D call: TRBD1 (5 bases). This CDR3 spans 14 amino acids. Germline assignment: CDR1 MNHEY and CDR2 SMNVEV (reference sequence). V was shortened by 4 bases and J by 4 bases, with 13 bases between the two germline ends. The CDR3: CASSWGGVRTEAFF. The CDR3 coding sequence is TGTGCCAGCAGTTGGGGGGGGGTGCGCACTGAAGCTTTCTTT.

This clone was recorded once. The V and J genes are TRBV30 and TRBJ1-1, with D maybe TRBD1 (6 bases). Germline CDR1 GTSNPN, CDR2 SVGIG (reference sequence). CDR3 length: 15 amino acids. Trimming left V 4 bases short and J 5 bases short, with 20 bases between. CDR3 bases: TGTGCCTGGACCCCAGGGGCGAGTAGGTGGACTGAAGCTTTCTTT. As protein: CAWTPGASRWTEAFF.

The genes are TRBV13 and TRBJ1-2; D is ambiguous. The CDR3 is 14 amino acids. V gave up 4 bases and J gave up 1 base, with 10 bases separating them. Germline CDR1 PRHDT, CDR2 FYEKMQ (reference sequence). The CDR3 here is CASSSTQVNYGYTF. The CDR3 DNA sequence: TGTGCCAGCAGCTCCACCCAGGTTAACTATGGCTACACCTTC.

The chain combines TRBV7-9 with TRBJ2-3; 12 bases align to TRBD2. This CDR3 has 17 residues. After removal of 3 bases from V and 2 bases from J, the junction contained 6 bases not matched to a gene. The germline gives CDR1 SEHNR, CDR2 FQNEAQ (reference sequence). The CDR3 DNA follows: TGTGCCAGCAGCTTGCCGACTAGCGGGGGCCCCACAGATACGCAGTATTTT. This sequence encodes CASSLPTSGGPTDTQYF.

The J gene is TRBJ1-5, the V gene TRBV28; D might be TRBD1 (6 bases). CDR3 length equals 19 residues. CDR1 and CDR2 from the germline V gene are MDHEN and SYDVKM. Trimming shortened V by 1 base and J by 0 bases, and 19 bases separated the two germline ends. As DNA, the CDR3 is TGTGCCAGCAGTTTATTTGTCTTGACAGGCTTTTATAGCAATCAGCCCCAGCATTTT. Its protein is CASSLFVLTGFYSNQPQHF.

The chain links TRBV29-1 to TRBJ2-7; tentatively, D is TRBD1 (6 bases). CDR1 is SQVTM and CDR2 is ANQGSEA in the germline V gene. The CDR3 has 12 amino acids. V shed 5 bases and J shed 2 bases, with 10 bases lying between them. CDR3 region: CSVLGQPYEQYF. CDR3 nucleotide sequence: TGCAGCGTTCTAGGACAGCCCTACGAGCAGTACTTC.

V usage is TRBV6-5 and J usage is TRBJ2-2; D ambiguous. Trimming took 3 bases from V and 3 from J, leaving 11 bases between them. Germline CDR1 MNHEY, CDR2 SVGAGI. The CDR3 contains 15 residues. In DNA, the CDR3 is TGTGCCAGCAGTTATTGGGCGTCGGACACCGGGGAGCTGTTTTTT. This translates into CASSYWASDTGELFF.

The chain is built from TRBV19 and TRBJ1-5; 10 nucleotides line up with TRBD1. Looked up from germline, CDR1 is LNHDA and CDR2 is SQIVND (reference sequence). Trimming at V came to 5 bases and at J to 6 bases, leaving 7 bases not matched to a gene. The CDR3 consists of 15 residues. The CDR3 nucleotides are TGTGCCAGTAGTGGGGGACAGGGGATTTTTCAGCCCCAGCATTTT. Amino acids: CASSGGQGIFQPQHF. The entire variable domain, with the rest obtained from reference TRBV19 and TRBJ1-5, is as follows: DGGITQSPKYLFRKEGQNVTLSCEQNLNHDAMYWYRQDPGQGLRLIYYSQIVNDFQKGDIAEGYSVSREKKESFPLTVTSAQKNPTAFYLCASSGGQGIFQPQHFGDGTRLSIL.

The sample holds one count of this clone. This sequence joins TRBV19 and TRBJ1-2; 8 nucleotides match TRBD1. The CDR3 runs 14 residues. Trimming cost V 4 bases and J 8 bases; bases outside gene matches: 9. The germline V gene encodes CDR1 LNHDA and CDR2 SQIVND (reference sequence). The CDR3 DNA reads as TGTGCCAGTAGTACCTGGACAGGGAGTCAGGGCTACACCTTC. Protein: CASSTWTGSQGYTF.

In DNA form, the CDR3 reads TGCGCCAGCAGCCAAGAAGGAGGCTCTGGGGCCAACGTCCTGACTTTC. Amino acids: CASSQEGGSGANVLTF. The chain has TRBV4-3 and TRBJ2-6; the D gene is possibly TRBD2 (5 bases). V lost 0 bases to trimming and J lost 0 bases, with 6 bases between them. In germline, CDR1 is LGHNA, CDR2 YSLEER. The CDR3 sequence is 16 residues long.